This TCR beta chain was captured by sequencing in a study of blood T cell repertoires in COVID-19. This clone has only a few counts. Germline CDR1 reads SGHDN; CDR2 reads FVKESK. This CDR3 spans 15 amino acids. Trimming at V came to 1 base and at J to 4 bases, leaving 6 bases not matched to a gene. Here immunoSEQ multiplex PCR was the method, and the copy in TCRdb shows in-frame clones only, minus some. Of some 210,000 clones in the sample, 84% were seen once. The source is a woman in her 70s with active or convalescent COVID-19. This chain joins TRBV14 and TRBJ2-7, with TRBD2 matching over 8 bases. Sequencing input: peripheral blood. Here the CDR3 DNA reads TGTGCCAGCAGCCAAGGGACTACTAGCGGATACGAGCAGTACTTC. The encoded protein is CASSQGTTSGYEQYF.